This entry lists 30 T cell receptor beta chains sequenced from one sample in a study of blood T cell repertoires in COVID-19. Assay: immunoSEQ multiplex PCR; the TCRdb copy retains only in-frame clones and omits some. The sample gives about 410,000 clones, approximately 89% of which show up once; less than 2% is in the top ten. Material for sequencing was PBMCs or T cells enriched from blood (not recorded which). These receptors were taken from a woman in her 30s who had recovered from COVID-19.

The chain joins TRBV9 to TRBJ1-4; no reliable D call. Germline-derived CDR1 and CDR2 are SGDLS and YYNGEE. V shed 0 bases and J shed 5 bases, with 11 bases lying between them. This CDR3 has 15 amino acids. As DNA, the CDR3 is TGTGCCAGCAGCGTAGATGGACTTTCGAATGAAAAACTGTTTTTT. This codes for CASSVDGLSNEKLFF.

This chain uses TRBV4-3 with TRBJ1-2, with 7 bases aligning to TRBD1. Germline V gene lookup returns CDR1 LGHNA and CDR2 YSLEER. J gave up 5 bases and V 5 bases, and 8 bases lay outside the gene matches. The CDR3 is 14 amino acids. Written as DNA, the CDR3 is TGCGCCAGCAGCGCCAATCGACAGGGATATGGCTACACCTTC. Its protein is CASSANRQGYGYTF.

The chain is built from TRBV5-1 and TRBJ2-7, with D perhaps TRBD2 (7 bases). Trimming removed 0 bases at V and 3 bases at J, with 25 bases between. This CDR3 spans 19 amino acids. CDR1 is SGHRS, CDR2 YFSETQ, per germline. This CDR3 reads CASSLASPGDGGPYYEQYF. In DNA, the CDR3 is TGCGCCAGCAGCTTGGCCTCCCCCGGGGACGGGGGGCCCTACTACGAGCAGTACTTC.

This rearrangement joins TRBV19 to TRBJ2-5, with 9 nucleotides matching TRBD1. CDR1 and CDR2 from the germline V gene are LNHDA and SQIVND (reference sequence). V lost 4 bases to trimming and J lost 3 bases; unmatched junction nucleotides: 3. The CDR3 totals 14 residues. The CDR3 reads CASSKGTGKETQYF. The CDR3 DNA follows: TGTGCCAGTAGTAAGGGGACAGGGAAAGAGACCCAGTACTTC. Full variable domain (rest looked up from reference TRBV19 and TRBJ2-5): DGGITQSPKYLFRKEGQNVTLSCEQNLNHDAMYWYRQDPGQGLRLIYYSQIVNDFQKGDIAEGYSVSREKKESFPLTVTSAQKNPTAFYLCASSKGTGKETQYFGPGTRLLVL.

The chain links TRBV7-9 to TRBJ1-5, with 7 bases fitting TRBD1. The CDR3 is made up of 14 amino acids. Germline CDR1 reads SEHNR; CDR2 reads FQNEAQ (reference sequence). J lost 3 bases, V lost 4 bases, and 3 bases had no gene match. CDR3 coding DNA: TGTGCCAGCAGCTCAACAGGGGCCAATCAGCCCCAGCATTTT. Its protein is CASSSTGANQPQHF.

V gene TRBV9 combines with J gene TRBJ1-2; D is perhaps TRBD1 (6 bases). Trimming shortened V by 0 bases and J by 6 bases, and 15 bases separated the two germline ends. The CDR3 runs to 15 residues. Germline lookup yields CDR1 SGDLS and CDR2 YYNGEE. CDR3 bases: TGTGCCAGCAGCGTAGCTAGGGGGGGCGCCGATGGCTACACCTTC. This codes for CASSVARGGADGYTF. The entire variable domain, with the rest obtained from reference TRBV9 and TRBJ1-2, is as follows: DSGVTQTPKHLITATGQRVTLRCSPRSGDLSVYWYQQSLDQGLQFLIQYYNGEERAKGNILERFSAQQFPDLHSELNLSSLELGDSALYFCASSVARGGADGYTFGSGTRLTVV.

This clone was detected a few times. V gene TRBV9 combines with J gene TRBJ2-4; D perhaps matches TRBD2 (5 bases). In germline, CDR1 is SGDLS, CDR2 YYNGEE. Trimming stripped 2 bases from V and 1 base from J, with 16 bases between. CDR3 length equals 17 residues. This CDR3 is CASSVPDHDYAKNIQYF. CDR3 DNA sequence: TGTGCCAGCAGCGTTCCCGATCACGACTACGCCAAAAACATTCAGTACTTC.

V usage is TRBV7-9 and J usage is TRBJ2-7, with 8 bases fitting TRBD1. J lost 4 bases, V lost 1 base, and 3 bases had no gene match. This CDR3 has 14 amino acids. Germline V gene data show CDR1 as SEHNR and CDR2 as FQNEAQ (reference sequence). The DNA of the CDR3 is TGTGCCAGCAGCTTAGTAGGACAGGGTTACGAGCAGTACTTC. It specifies CASSLVGQGYEQYF. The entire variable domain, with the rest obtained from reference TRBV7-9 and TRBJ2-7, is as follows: DTGVSQNPRHKITKRGQNVTFRCDPISEHNRLYWYRQTLGQGPEFLTYFQNEAQLEKSRLLSDRFSAERPKGSFSTLEIQRTEQGDSAMYLCASSLVGQGYEQYFGPGTRLTVT.

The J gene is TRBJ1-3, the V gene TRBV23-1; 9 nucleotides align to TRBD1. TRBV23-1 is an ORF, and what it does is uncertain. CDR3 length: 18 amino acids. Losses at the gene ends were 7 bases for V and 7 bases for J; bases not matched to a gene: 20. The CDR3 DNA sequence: TGCGCCAGCACCCCCTTACTACCTCAGGGACAGGGTAAGAACACCATATATTTT. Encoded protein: CASTPLLPQGQGKNTIYF.

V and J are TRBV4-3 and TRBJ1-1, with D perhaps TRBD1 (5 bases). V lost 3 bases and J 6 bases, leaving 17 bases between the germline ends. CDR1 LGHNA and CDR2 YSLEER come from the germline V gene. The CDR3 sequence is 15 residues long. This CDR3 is CASSQIRTLHAEAFF. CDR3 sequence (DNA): TGCGCCAGCAGCCAGATCAGGACACTCCACGCTGAAGCTTTCTTT.

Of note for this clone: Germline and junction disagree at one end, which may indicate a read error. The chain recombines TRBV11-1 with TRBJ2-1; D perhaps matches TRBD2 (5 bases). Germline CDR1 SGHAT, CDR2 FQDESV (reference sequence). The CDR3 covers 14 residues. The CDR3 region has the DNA TGTGCCAGCAGCTTACAGGACTCCGACAATGAGCAGTTCTTC. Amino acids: CASSLQDSDNEQFF.

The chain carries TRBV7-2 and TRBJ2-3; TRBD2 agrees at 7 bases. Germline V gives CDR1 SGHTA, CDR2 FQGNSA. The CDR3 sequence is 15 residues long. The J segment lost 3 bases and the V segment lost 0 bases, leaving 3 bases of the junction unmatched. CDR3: CASSLAGGMTDTQYF. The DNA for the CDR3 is TGTGCCAGCAGCTTAGCGGGGGGGATGACAGATACGCAGTATTTT.

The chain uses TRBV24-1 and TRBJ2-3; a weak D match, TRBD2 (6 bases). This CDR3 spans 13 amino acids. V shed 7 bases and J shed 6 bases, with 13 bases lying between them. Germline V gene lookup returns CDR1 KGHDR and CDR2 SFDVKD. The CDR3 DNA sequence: TGTGCCACCAGGACTAGTTCGTCCGATACGCAGTATTTT. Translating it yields CATRTSSSDTQYF.

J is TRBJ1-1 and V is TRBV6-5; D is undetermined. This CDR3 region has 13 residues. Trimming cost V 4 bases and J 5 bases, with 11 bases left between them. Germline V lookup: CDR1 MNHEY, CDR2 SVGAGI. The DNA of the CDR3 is TGTGCCAGCAGTTTGGGTGCGGGTACTGAAGCTTTCTTT. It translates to CASSLGAGTEAFF.

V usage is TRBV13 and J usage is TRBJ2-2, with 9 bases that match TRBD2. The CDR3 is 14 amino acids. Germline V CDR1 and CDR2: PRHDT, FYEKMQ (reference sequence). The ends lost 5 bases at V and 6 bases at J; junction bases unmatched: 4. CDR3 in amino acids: CASSPGLAAGELFF. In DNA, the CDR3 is TGTGCCAGCAGCCCGGGACTAGCCGCCGGGGAGCTGTTTTTT.

CDR3 nucleotide sequence: TGTGCCATCAGTACAAAAAGAGAGGGACAGGGCTCGGGTGGCTACACCTTC. This translates into CAISTKREGQGSGGYTF. The V call is TRBV10-3, the J call TRBJ1-2; TRBD1 matches at 9 bases. V lost 5 bases to trimming and J lost 7 bases; unmatched junction nucleotides: 17. The CDR3 has 17 residues. Germline V gene lookup returns CDR1 ENHRY and CDR2 SYGVKD.

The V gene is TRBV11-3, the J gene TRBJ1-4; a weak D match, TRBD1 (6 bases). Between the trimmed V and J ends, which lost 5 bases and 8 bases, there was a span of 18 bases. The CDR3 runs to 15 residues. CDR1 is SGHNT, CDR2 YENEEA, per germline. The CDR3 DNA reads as TGTGCCAGCAGCCTGGGACACTCCAGGGACGAAAAACTGTTTTTT. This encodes CASSLGHSRDEKLFF.

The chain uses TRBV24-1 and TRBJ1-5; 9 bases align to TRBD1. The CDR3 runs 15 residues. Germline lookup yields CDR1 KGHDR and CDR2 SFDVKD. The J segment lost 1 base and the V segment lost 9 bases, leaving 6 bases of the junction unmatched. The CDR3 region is CATGDRGGSNQPQHF. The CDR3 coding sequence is TGTGCCACCGGAGACAGGGGGGGGAGCAATCAGCCCCAGCATTTT.

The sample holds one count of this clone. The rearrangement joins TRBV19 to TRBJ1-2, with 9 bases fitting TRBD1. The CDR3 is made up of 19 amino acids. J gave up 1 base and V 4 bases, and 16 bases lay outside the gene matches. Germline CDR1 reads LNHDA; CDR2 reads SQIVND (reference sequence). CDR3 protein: CASSKSLPGQGGYNYGYTF. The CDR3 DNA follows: TGTGCCAGTAGTAAAAGCTTACCGGGACAGGGAGGCTATAACTATGGCTACACCTTC.

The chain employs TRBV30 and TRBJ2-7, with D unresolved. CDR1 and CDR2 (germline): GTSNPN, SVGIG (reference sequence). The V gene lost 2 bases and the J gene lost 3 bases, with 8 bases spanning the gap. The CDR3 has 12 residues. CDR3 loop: CAWSYTDYEQYF. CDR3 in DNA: TGTGCCTGGAGTTACACCGACTACGAGCAGTACTTC.

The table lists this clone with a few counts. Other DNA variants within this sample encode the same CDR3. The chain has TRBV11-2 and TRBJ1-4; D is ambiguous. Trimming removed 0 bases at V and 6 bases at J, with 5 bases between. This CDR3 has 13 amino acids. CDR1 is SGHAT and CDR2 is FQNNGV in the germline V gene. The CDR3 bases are TGTGCCAGCAGCTTAGATCGGGATGAAAAACTGTTTTTT. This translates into CASSLDRDEKLFF.

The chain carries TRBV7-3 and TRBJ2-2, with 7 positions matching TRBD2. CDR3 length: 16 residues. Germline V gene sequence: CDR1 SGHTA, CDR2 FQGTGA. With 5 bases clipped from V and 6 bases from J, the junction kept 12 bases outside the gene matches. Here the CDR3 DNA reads TGTGCCAGCAGCCATATTCCGGGACTACCACCCGGGGAGCTGTTTTTT. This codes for CASSHIPGLPPGELFF.

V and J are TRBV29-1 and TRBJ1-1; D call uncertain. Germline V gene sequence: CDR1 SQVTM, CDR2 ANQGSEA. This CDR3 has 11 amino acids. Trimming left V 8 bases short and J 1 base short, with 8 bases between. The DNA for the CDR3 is TGCAGCTCCTCAGAGAACACTGAAGCTTTCTTT. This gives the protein CSSSENTEAFF.

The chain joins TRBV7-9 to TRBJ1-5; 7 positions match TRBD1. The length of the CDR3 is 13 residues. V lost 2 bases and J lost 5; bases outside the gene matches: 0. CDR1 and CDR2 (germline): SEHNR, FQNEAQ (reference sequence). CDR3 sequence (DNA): TGTGCCAGCAGCTTACAGGGGGATCAGCCCCAGCATTTT. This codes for CASSLQGDQPQHF.

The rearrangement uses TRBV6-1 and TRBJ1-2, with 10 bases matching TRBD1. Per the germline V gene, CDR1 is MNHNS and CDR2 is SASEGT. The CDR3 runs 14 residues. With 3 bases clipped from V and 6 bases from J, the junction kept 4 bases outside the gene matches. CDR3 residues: CASSEGQGSNGYTF. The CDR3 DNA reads TGTGCCAGCAGTGAGGGACAGGGGAGTAATGGCTACACCTTC.

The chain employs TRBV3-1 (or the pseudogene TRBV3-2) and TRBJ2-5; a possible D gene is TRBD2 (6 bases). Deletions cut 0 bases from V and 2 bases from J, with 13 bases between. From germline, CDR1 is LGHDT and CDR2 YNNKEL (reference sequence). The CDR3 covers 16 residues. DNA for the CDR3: TGTGCCAGCAGCCAAGAATGGGACTTACCTCAAGAGACCCAGTACTTC. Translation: CASSQEWDLPQETQYF.

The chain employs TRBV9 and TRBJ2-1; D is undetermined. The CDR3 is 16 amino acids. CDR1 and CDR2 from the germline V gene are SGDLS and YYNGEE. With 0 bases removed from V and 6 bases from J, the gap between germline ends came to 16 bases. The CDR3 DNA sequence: TGTGCCAGCAGCGTAGCTCGATTAGTAGTGCGCAATGAGCAGTTCTTC. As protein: CASSVARLVVRNEQFF.

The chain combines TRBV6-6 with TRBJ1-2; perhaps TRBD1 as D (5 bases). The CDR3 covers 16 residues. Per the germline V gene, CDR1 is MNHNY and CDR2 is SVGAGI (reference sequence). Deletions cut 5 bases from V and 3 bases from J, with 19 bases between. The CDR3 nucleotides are TGTGCCAGCAGTGGGGGGGGAGATCTTATTTACTATGGCTACACCTTC. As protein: CASSGGGDLIYYGYTF.

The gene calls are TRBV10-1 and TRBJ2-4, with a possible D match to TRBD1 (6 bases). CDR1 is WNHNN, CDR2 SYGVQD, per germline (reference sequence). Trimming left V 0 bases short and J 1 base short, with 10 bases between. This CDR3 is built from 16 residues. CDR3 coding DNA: TGCGCCAGCAGTGAGTCGATACAGGGTGCCAAAAACATTCAGTACTTC. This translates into CASSESIQGAKNIQYF.

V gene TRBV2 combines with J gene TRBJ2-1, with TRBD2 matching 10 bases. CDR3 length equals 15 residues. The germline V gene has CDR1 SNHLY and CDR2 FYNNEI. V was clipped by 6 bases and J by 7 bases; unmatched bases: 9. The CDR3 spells CASSPLAGARNEQFF. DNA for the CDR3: TGTGCCAGCAGCCCTCTAGCGGGGGCAAGGAATGAGCAGTTCTTC. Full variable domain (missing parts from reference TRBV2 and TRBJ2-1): EPEVTQTPSHQVTQMGQEVILRCVPISNHLYFYWYRQILGQKVEFLVSFYNNEISEKSEIFDDQFSVERPDGSNFTLKIRSTKLEDSAMYFCASSPLAGARNEQFFGPGTRLTVL.